This T cell receptor (beta chain) is drawn from a study of blood T cell repertoires in COVID-19. About the research overall: T cells, B-cell-depleted T cells, or PBMCs provided the cDNA or gDNA that served as material.

Trimming took 3 bases from V and 6 from J, leaving 9 bases between them. Germline CDR1 is MNHNS and CDR2 is SASEGT. This CDR3 has 13 amino acids. As handled by the study authors: Amplification of reference gene primers provided the estimated nucleated cell counts. TCRdb's table, derived via immunoSEQ multiplex PCR, lists solely in-frame clones and lacks some. V and J calls and clone size are copied from that table; D and trimming were computed from the DNA. The sample lists under 350,000 clones; almost 85% were seen once. The chain links TRBV6-1 to TRBJ1-5; D is ambiguous. This clonotype was sampled from a human donor in a cohort sampled during active COVID-19. The specimen sequenced was peripheral blood. DNA of the CDR3: TGTGCCAGCAGTGAGAGTACGCTTCAGCCCCAGCATTTT. Translation: CASSESTLQPQHF.